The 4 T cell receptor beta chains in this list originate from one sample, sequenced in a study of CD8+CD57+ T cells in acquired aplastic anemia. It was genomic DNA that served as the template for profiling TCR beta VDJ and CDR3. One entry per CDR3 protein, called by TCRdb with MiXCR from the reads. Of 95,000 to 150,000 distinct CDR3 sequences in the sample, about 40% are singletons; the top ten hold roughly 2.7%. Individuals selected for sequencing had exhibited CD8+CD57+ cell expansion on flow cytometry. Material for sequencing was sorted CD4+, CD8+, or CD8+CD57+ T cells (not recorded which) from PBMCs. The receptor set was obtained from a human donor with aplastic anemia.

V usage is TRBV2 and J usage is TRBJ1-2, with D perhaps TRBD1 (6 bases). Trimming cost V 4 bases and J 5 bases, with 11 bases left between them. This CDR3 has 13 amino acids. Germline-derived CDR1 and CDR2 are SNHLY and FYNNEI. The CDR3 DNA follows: TGTGCCAGCAGTGTTGCAGGGACATATGGCTACACCTTC. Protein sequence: CASSVAGTYGYTF.

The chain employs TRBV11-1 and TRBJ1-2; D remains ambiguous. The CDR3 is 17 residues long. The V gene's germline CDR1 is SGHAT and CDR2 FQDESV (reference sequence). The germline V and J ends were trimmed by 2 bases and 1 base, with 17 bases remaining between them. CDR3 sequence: CASSLQRDMAVNYGYTF. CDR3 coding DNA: TGTGCCAGCAGCTTACAAAGAGACATGGCGGTTAACTATGGCTACACCTTC. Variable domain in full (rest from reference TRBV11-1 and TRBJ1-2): EAEVAQSPRYKITEKSQAVAFWCDPISGHATLYWYRQILGQGPELLVQFQDESVVDDSQLPKDRFSAERLKGVDSTLKIQPAELGDSAMYLCASSLQRDMAVNYGYTFGSGTRLTVV.

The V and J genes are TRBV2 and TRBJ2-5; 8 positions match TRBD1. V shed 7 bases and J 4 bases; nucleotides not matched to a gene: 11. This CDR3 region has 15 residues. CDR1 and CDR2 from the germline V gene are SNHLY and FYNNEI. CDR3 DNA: TGTGCCAGCATCTTGGAGACAGGGGCGAGAGAGACCCAGTACTTC. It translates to CASILETGARETQYF.

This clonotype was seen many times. The CDR3: CSAIPGSSYEQYF. As DNA, the CDR3 is TGCAGTGCTATCCCGGGGAGCTCCTACGAGCAGTACTTC. The genes are TRBV20-1 and TRBJ2-7; maybe TRBD2 (5 bases). V lost 4 bases to trimming and J lost 0 bases, with 10 bases between them. The germline CDR1 and CDR2 sequences are DFQATT and SNEGSKA (reference sequence). The CDR3 runs 13 residues.